This T cell receptor (beta chain) was recorded in a study of T cells in Graves' hyperthyroidism and ophthalmopathy. TCR beta CDR3 regions were amplified from RNA. An initial round of RT-PCR targeting the TCR CDR3 relied on the HTBI primer set. TCRdb used MiXCR to reprocess the multiplex PCR reads, holding one entry per CDR3 protein. The sample has over 700,000 distinct CDR3 sequences; just over 35% are singletons. Germline V CDR1 and CDR2: SGDLS, YYNGEE. The CDR3 extends over 14 amino acids. Trimming took 3 bases from V and 7 from J; bases not matched to a gene: 8. This chain links TRBV9 with TRBJ1-2; 8 bases match TRBD1. This TCR derives from a woman aged 40 to 50 with Graves' hyperthyroidism. The sequenced sample consisted of blood. The CDR3 nucleotides are TGTGCCAGCAGCGAGCGGCAGGGGGCCGGTGGCTACACCTTC. Residues: CASSERQGAGGYTF.